Included here is one T cell receptor (beta chain) sequence, with context. As yet, its antigen is unknown. This specimen belongs to a study of OX40 agonist ivuxolimab in advanced cancers. The study, taken as a whole, reports: Averaging showed that CD8+ T cells had more expanded clones than CD4+ did.

Germline V gives CDR1 MNHEY, CDR2 SVGAGI. This CDR3 is built from 14 residues. Trimming removed 6 bases from V and 1 base from J, with 13 bases in between. TCRdb keeps only in-frame clones here, not all; method: immunoSEQ multiplex PCR. Here the sample spans roughly 80,000 clones, 80% to 90% being singletons. The gene calls are TRBV6-5 and TRBJ2-7; no clear D gene. The receptor comes from an adult with an advanced solid tumor such as melanoma, head and neck, liver or kidney cancer. This specimen consisted of CD4+ or CD8+ T cells sorted from blood, obtained in a trial of the OX40 agonist ivuxolimab. Here the CDR3 DNA reads TGTGCCAGCAGGCCGACCACACGGTCCTACGAGCAGTACTTC. It yields the protein CASRPTTRSYEQYF.